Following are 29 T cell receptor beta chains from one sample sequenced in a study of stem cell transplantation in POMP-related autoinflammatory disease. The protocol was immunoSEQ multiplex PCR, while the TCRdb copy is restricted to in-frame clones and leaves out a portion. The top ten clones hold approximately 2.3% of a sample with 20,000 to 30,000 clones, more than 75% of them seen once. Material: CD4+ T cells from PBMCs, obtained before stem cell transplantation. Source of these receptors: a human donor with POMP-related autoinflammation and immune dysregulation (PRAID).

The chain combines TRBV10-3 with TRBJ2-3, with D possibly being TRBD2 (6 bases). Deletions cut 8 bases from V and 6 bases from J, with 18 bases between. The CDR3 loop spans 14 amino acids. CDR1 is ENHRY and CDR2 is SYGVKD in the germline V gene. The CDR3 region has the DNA TGTGCCATCGGGGCGGTCGGAGGGTGGGATACGCAGTATTTT. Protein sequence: CAIGAVGGWDTQYF.

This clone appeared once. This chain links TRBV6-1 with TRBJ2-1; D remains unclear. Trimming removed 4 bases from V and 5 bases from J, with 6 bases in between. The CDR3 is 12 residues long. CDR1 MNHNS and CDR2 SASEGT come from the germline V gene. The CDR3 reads CASSAWDNEQFF. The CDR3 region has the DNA TGTGCCAGCAGTGCATGGGACAATGAGCAGTTCTTC.

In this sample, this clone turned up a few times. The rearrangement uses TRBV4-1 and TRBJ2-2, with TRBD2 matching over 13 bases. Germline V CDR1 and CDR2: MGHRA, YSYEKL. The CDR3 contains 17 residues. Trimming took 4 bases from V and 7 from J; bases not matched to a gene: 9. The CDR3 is CASSPTLTSGRFGELFF. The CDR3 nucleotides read TGCGCCAGCAGCCCCACCTTGACTAGCGGGAGGTTCGGGGAGCTGTTTTTT.

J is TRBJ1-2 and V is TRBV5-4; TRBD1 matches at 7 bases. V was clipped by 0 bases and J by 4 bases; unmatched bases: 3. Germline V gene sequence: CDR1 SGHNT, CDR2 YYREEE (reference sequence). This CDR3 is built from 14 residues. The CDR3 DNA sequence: TGTGCCAGCAGCTTGGAGGGACAGATCTATGGCTACACCTTC. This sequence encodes CASSLEGQIYGYTF. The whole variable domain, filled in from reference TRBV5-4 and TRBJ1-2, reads ETGVTQSPTHLIKTRGQQVTLRCSSQSGHNTVSWYQQALGQGPQFIFQYYREEENGRGNFPPRFSGLQFPNYSSELNVNALELDDSALYLCASSLEGQIYGYTFGSGTRLTVV.

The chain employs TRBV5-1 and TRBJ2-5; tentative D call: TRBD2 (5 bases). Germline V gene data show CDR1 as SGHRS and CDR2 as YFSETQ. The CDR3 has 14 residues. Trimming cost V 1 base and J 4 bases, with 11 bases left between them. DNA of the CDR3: TGCGCCAGCAGCTTGTCCGGGAACGGAGAGACCCAGTACTTC. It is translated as CASSLSGNGETQYF.

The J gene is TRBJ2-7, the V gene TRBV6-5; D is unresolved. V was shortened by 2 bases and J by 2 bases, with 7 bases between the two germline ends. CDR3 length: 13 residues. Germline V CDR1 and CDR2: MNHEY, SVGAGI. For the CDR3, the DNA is TGTGCCAGCAGTTACCTCGCCACCTACGAGCAGTACTTC. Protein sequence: CASSYLATYEQYF.

The DNA for the CDR3 is TGCGCCAGCAGCTTCGGGACAGGGGGGTACGAGCAGTACTTC. This encodes CASSFGTGGYEQYF. The chain has TRBV5-1 and TRBJ2-7, with TRBD1 identical over 11 bases. Germline V gene data show CDR1 as SGHRS and CDR2 as YFSETQ. The length of the CDR3 is 14 residues. Trimming cost V 2 bases and J 4 bases; bases outside gene matches: 2.

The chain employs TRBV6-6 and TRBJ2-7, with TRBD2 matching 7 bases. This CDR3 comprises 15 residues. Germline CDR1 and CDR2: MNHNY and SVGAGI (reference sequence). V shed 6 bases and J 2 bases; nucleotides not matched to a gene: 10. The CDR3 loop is CASRTASGKPYEQYF. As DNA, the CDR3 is TGTGCCAGCAGGACGGCTAGCGGCAAACCCTACGAGCAGTACTTC.

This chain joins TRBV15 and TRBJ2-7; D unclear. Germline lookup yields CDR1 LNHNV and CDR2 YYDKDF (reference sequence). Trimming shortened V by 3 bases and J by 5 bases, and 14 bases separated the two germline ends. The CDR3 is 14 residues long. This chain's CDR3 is CATSSPTASNEQYF. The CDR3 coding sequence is TGTGCCACCAGCAGCCCGACCGCCTCAAACGAGCAGTACTTC.

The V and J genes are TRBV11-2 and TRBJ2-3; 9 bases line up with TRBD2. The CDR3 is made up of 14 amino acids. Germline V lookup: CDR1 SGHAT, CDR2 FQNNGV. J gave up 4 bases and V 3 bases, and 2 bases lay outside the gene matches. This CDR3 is CASSFGGGADTQYF. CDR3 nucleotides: TGTGCCAGCAGCTTCGGCGGGGGGGCAGATACGCAGTATTTT.

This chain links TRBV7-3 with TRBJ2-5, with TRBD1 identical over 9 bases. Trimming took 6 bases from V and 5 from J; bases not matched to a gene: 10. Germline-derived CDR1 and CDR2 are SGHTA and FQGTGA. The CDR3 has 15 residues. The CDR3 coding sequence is TGTGCCAGCAGTCCCCACCACAGGGGGCTGGAGACCCAGTACTTC. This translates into CASSPHHRGLETQYF.

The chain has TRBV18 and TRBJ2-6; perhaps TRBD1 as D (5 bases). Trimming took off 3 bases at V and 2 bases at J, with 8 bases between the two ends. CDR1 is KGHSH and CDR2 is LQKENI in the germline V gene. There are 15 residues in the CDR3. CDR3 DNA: TGTGCCAGCTCACCCGACAGTCCTGGGGCCAACGTCCTGACTTTC. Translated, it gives CASSPDSPGANVLTF. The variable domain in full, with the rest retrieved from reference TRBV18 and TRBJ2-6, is NAGVMQNPRHLVRRRGQEARLRCSPMKGHSHVYWYRQLPEEGLKFMVYLQKENIIDESGMPKERFSAEFPKEGPSILRIQQVVRGDSAAYFCASSPDSPGANVLTFGAGSRLTVL.

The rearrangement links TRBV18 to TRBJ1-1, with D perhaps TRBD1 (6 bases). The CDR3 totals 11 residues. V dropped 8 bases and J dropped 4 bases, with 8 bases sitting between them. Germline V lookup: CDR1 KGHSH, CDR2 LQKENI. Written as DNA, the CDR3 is TGTGCCAGCGTAGGGGGCACTGAAGCTTTCTTT. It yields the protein CASVGGTEAFF.

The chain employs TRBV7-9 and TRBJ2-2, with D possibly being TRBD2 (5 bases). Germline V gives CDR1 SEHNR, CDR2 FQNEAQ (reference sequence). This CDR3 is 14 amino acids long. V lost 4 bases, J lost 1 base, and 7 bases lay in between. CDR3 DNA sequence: TGTGCCAGCAGCTCCGGACTGAACACCGGGGAGCTGTTTTTT. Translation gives CASSSGLNTGELFF.

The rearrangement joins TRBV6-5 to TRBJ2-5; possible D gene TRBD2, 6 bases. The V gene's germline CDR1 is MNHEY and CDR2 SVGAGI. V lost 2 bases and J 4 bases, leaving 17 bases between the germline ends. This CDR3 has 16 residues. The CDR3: CASSYAAGLGPETQYF. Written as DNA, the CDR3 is TGTGCCAGCAGTTACGCGGCGGGGCTGGGGCCAGAGACCCAGTACTTC.

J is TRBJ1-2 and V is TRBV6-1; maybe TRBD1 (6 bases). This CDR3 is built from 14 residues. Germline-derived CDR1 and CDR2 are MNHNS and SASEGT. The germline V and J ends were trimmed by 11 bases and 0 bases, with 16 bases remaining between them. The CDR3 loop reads CAGNQGRTNYGYTF. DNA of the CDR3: TGTGCCGGTAATCAGGGGCGGACTAACTATGGCTACACCTTC.

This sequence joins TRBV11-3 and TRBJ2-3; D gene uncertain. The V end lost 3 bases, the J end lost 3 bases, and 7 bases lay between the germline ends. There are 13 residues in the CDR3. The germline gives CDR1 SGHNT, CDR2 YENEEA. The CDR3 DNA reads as TGTGCCAGCAGCTTCGGATATACAGATACGCAGTATTTT. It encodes CASSFGYTDTQYF.

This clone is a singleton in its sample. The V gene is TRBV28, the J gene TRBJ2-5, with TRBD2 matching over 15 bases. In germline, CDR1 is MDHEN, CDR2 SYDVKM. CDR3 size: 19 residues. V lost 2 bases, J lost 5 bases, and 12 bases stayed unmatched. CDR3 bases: TGTGCCAGCAGTTTACGGGGACTAGCGGGAGGCGGCCGTCGGGAGACCCAGTACTTC. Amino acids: CASSLRGLAGGGRRETQYF.

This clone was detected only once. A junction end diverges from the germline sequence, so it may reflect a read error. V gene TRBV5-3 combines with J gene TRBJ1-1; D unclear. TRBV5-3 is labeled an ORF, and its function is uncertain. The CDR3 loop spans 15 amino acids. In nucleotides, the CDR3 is TGTGCCAGAAGTTTGGACGGCACTTCGGACACTGAAGCTTTCTTT. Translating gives CARSLDGTSDTEAFF.

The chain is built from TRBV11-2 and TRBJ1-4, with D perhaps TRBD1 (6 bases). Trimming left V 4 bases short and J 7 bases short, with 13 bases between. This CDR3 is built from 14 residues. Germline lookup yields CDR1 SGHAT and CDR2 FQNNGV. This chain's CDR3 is CASSSVGGSEKLFF. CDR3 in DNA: TGTGCCAGCAGCTCCGTCGGGGGCTCTGAAAAACTGTTTTTT.

This CDR3 is CASSLGQGGNNEKLFF. CDR3 nucleotides: TGTGCCAGCAGCTTGGGACAAGGGGGGAATAATGAAAAACTGTTTTTT. The gene calls are TRBV5-4 and TRBJ1-4, with D possibly matching TRBD1 (6 bases). The V end was cut by 0 bases, the J end by 4 bases, with 13 bases between. This CDR3 is built from 16 residues. In germline, CDR1 is SGHNT, CDR2 YYREEE (reference sequence).

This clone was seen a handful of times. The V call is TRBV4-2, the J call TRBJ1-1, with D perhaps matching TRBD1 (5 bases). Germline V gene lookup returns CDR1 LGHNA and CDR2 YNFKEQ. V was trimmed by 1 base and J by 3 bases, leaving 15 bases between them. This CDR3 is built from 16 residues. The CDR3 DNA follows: TGTGCCAGCAGCCAAGTGTCCGCAGGGCGGGACACTGAAGCTTTCTTT. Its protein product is CASSQVSAGRDTEAFF.

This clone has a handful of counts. The chain's CDR3 is CASSLATDGYTF. DNA of the CDR3: TGTGCCAGCAGCTTAGCGACGGATGGCTACACCTTC. The V and J genes are TRBV7-2 and TRBJ1-2; D not resolved. The germline CDR1 and CDR2 sequences are SGHTA and FQGNSA. CDR3 size: 12 residues. V was clipped by 0 bases and J by 6 bases, with 5 bases between them.

This CDR3 reads CASTAPGFTETQYF. In DNA form, the CDR3 reads TGTGCCAGCACCGCTCCGGGCTTCACAGAGACCCAGTACTTC. The chain combines TRBV28 with TRBJ2-5; D uncertain. Looked up from germline, CDR1 is MDHEN and CDR2 is SYDVKM. The V gene lost 7 bases and the J gene lost 4 bases, with 16 bases spanning the gap. The CDR3 runs 14 residues.

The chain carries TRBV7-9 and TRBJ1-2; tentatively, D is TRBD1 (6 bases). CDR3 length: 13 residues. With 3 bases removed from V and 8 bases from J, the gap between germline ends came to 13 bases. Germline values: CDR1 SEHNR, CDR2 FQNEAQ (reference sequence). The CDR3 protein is CASSLARQAGYTF. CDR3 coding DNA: TGTGCCAGCAGCTTGGCCCGACAGGCGGGCTACACCTTC.

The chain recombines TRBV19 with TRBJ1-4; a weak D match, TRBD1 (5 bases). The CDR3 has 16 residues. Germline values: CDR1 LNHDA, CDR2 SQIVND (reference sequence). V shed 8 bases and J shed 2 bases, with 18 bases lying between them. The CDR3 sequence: CASGTGFPNTNEKLFF. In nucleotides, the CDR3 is TGTGCCAGTGGGACGGGTTTCCCTAATACTAATGAAAAACTGTTTTTT.

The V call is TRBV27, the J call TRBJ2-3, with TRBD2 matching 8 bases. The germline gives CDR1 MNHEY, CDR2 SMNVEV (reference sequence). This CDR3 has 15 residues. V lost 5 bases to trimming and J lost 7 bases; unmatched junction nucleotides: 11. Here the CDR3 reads CASSALGLDLNTQYF. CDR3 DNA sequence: TGTGCCAGCAGTGCGTTGGGACTAGATTTAAATACGCAGTATTTT.

In nucleotides, the CDR3 is TGTGCCAGCAGCGAGGGTCCCCGGAGGACTGAAGCTTTCTTT. The encoded protein is CASSEGPRRTEAFF. The rearrangement uses TRBV28 and TRBJ1-1; no reliable D call. CDR3 length: 14 residues. The ends were cut back, 6 bases at V and 5 bases at J, with 16 bases in the middle. The V gene's germline CDR1 is MDHEN and CDR2 SYDVKM.

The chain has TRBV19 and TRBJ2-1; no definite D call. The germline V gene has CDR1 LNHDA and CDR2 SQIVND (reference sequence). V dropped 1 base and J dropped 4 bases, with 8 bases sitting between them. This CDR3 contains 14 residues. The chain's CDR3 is CASSIGRLYNEQFF. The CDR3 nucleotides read TGTGCCAGTAGTATAGGTCGGCTTTACAATGAGCAGTTCTTC.